The clone carrying this T cell receptor (beta chain) is labeled medium-sized. Its antigen remains unknown. The sample is drawn from a study of graft-versus-host responses after intestinal transplantation. The overall study: All recipients were given anti-thymocyte globulin induction, and tacrolimus and steroids were then administered for about three years.

Assay: immunoSEQ multiplex PCR; the TCRdb copy retains only in-frame clones and omits some. This repertoire shows fewer than 85,000 clones, more than 70% found once; its top ten account for roughly 2.5%. Trimming left V 3 bases short and J 6 bases short, with 17 bases between. The CDR3 runs 15 residues. Germline V gives CDR1 SNHLY, CDR2 FYNNEI. Study-wide findings and caveats: Maximum circulating GvH clone levels tracked with early post-transplant HvG decreases. GvH clones occurred in recipient marrow; some first appeared in ileum or blood.

The starting material was unstimulated CD8+ T cells sorted from spleen or lymph node cells, obtained before intestinal transplant. The V call is TRBV2, the J call TRBJ1-2; a possible D gene is TRBD1 (6 bases). The origin of this receptor is a human donor who received an intestinal transplant. CDR3 bases: TGTGCCAGCAGTGACCCCGACCTAAGGGGGAATGGCTACACCTTC. This gives the protein CASSDPDLRGNGYTF.